This TCR delta chain appears in the sequencing data of a study of gamma-delta chains in newborns, infants, children. Study-level background: Polyclonal expansion of innate γδ T cells after birth follows microbial exposure.

CDR3 size: 17 residues. Trimming removed 2 bases from V and 2 bases from J; junction bases left unmatched: 2. Germline V gene sequence: CDR1 GEAIGNYY, CDR2 EKD. TCRdb re-processed the reads via CATT. The sample has over 2,500 delta-chain clones; under 60% are singletons. This clone was seen once. It may be a read error: a sequence one base away is much more abundant. Material: blood. The TCR comes from a child who received the measles vaccine. The rearrangement links TRDV2 to TRDJ3, with 10 bases lining up with TRDD3. CDR3 nucleotides: TGTGCCTGTGACATACTGGGGGATGCCTGGGACACCCGACAGATGTTTTTC. Translating gives CACDILGDAWDTRQMFF.